This T cell receptor (beta chain) was found in a study of shared clonotypes between healthy human individuals. Germline V gives CDR1 SGHNT, CDR2 YYREEE (reference sequence). The CDR3 contains 12 residues. The ends were cut back, 4 bases at V and 8 bases at J, with 12 bases in the middle. As concerns this clone: Its specificity is not known.

The assay was run at deep level. Generated by immunoSEQ multiplex PCR, the TCRdb table keeps only in-frame clones and is missing some. Of hundreds of thousands of clones in the sample, around 95% were seen once. Whole-study results and caveats: Only blood was sampled, and tissue TCR repertoires likely differ from blood ones.

CD8 cells regarded as naive lacked CD45RO, were positively chosen for CCR7, and omitted terminally differentiated effector memory CD45RA+ cells. This chain uses TRBV5-4 with TRBJ1-2; D is possibly TRBD1 (5 bases). Material for sequencing was naive CD8+ T cells sorted from blood. The origin of this receptor is a woman in her thirties in good health. The CDR3 nucleotides are TGTGCCAGCAGCCTCCAGGGAGGCGGCTACACCTTC. Protein product: CASSLQGGGYTF.